This T cell receptor beta chain appears in the sequencing data of a study of T cells in Graves' hyperthyroidism and ophthalmopathy. Study-level information: Peripheral blood collection took place at initial diagnosis, before any treatment.

Study-level results: Most clonotypes expanded in thyroid above 0.001 were likewise present in blood. Through a model of 13 V-J features, ophthalmopathy was separated from stable hyperthyroidism.

Looked up from germline, CDR1 is SEHNR and CDR2 is FQNEAQ (reference sequence). The CDR3 is 14 amino acids. V was trimmed by 1 base and J by 14 bases, leaving 20 bases between them. In the case of this clonotype: Its antigen is not known.

TCR beta CDR3 sequences were amplified from RNA transcripts. RT-PCR in the first round (using the HTBI primer set) targeted the TCR CDR3. TCRdb redid the calling of the multiplex PCR reads with MiXCR, one entry per CDR3 protein. The data contain more than 550,000 distinct CDR3 sequences, 18% of them seen just once; the ten biggest clones take up 15% to 20%. The rearrangement uses TRBV7-9 and TRBJ1-2; TRBD1 might be the D (6 bases). This sequence originates from a woman aged 45-65 years with Graves' hyperthyroidism that later progressed to Graves' ophthalmopathy. The sample was blood. Written as DNA, the CDR3 is TGTGCCAGCAGCTTAGGGGACATACATCTTGTGGGAACCTTC. Amino acids: CASSLGDIHLVGTF.